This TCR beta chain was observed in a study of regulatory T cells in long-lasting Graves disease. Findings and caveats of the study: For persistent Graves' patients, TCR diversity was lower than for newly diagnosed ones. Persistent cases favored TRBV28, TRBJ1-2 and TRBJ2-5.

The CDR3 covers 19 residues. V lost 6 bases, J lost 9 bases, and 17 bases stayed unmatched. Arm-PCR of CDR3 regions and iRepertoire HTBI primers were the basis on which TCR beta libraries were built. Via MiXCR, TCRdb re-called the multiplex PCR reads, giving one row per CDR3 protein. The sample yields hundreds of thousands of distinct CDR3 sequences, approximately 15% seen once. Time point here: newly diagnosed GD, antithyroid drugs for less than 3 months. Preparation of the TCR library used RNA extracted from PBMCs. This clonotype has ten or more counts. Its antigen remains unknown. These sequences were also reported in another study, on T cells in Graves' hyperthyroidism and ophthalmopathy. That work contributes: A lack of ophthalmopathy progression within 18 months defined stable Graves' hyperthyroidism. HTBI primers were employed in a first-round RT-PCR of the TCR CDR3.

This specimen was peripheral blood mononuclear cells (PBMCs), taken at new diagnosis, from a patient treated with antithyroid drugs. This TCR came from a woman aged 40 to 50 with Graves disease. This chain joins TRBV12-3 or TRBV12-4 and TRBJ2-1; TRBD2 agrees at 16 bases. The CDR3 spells CASSSDEGLAGGDGAEQFF. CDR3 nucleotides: TGTGCCAGCAGCTCCGATGAGGGACTAGCGGGAGGGGATGGTGCTGAGCAGTTCTTC.